Following are 2 T cell receptor beta chains from one sample sequenced in a study of T cell clonotyping in hematopoietic cell transplantation listed by TCRdb under 2021. The time point label on this specimen signifies: 180 days after allo-HCT. Libraries were constructed by the immunoSEQ multiplex PCR assay. Entries here come from immuneACCESS through TCRdb and include only in-frame sequences with V and J called. Some clones fail to appear in such tables; in the studies checked, an unresolved V gene covers under half of the shortfall, and the cause of the remainder is unknown. The sample yields under 3,500 clones; under 90% were counted once. Approximately 30% of the sample belongs to the ten largest clones. Sample: PBMCs, taken 180 days after allogeneic stem cell transplant. Receptor source: a female patient in her 40s who had an allogeneic stem cell transplant from a related donor, so T cells may come from the graft donor. Some clones in this sample may be carry-over from other donors' samples.

This chain uses TRBV30 with TRBJ1-5; 7 bases line up with TRBD1. The CDR3 loop spans 13 amino acids. The germline gives CDR1 GTSNPN, CDR2 SVGIG (reference sequence). The ends lost 5 bases at V and 4 bases at J; junction bases unmatched: 5. The CDR3 sequence: CAWDRERNQPQHF. The CDR3 coding sequence is TGTGCCTGGGACAGGGAGCGGAATCAGCCCCAGCATTTT.

The rearrangement uses TRBV11-2 and TRBJ1-2; D remains unclear. Germline CDR1 and CDR2: SGHAT and FQNNGV. The length of the CDR3 is 13 residues. V shed 5 bases and J shed 3 bases, with 10 bases lying between them. CDR3 region: CASSQPGYYGYTF. The DNA of the CDR3 is TGTGCCAGCAGCCAGCCTGGCTACTATGGCTACACCTTC.